This T cell receptor beta chain was obtained from a study of blood T cell repertoires in COVID-19. This clone was counted once. The CDR3 is made up of 12 amino acids. CDR1 and CDR2 from the germline V gene are SGHTS and YDEGEE. V lost 4 bases and J 3 bases, leaving 4 bases between the germline ends. Profiled with immunoSEQ multiplex PCR; TCRdb holds only in-frame clones, not every one. This table has some 200,000 clones, about 91% appearing once. This chain joins TRBV5-8 and TRBJ2-2, with no clear D. The sample consisted of peripheral blood. This receptor was identified in a man aged 18 to 30 with active or convalescent COVID-19. CDR3 bases: TGTGCCAGCAGCCTTTACACCGGGGAGCTGTTTTTT. Its protein product is CASSLYTGELFF.